This TCR beta chain was identified during a study of control samples from healthy donors and cancer patients. Sequenced by immunoSEQ multiplex PCR; TCRdb stores in-frame clones only, minus some. The sample carries 40,000 to 60,000 clones, around nine tenths recorded once. With V trimmed by 2 bases and J by 0 bases, 5 bases remained unmatched. CDR3 length: 16 residues. In germline, CDR1 is SGDLS, CDR2 YYNGEE. The rearrangement uses TRBV9 and TRBJ2-1; 7 bases are shared with TRBD2. This receptor was obtained from a middle-aged man with head and neck cancer. The sequencing input was PBMCs. CDR3 bases: TGTGCCAGCAGCGTCCTCGGGAGGAGCTCCTACAATGAGCAGTTCTTC. This translates into CASSVLGRSSYNEQFF.